This TCR beta chain emerged from a study of shared clonotypes between healthy human individuals. Overall study findings and caveats: Naive CD4 clonotype sharing across a handful of donors was about 5%.

Clones were sequenced by immunoSEQ multiplex PCR, and TCRdb holds only the in-frame ones, with some missing. This table has some 1,400,000 clones, approximately 96% appearing once. V was pared by 5 bases and J by 0 bases, with 4 bases of the junction left unmatched. The germline CDR1 and CDR2 sequences are SGHTA and FQGTGA. This CDR3 has 14 residues. Each sample came from a Caucasian adult donor living in Nashville, Tennessee. A remark on this clone: Its antigen remains unidentified.

The chain joins TRBV7-3 to TRBJ2-7; 7 nucleotides match TRBD1. Input material: naive CD4+ T cells sorted from blood. The subset denotes: CD45RA+ positively selected. The origin of this receptor is a man younger than 45 in good health. The CDR3: CASSRTGASYEQYF. CDR3 DNA: TGTGCCAGCAGCCGCACAGGGGCCTCCTACGAGCAGTACTTC.